Following are 6 T cell receptor beta chains from one sample sequenced in a study of shared clonotypes between healthy human individuals. Sequenced by immunoSEQ multiplex PCR; TCRdb stores in-frame clones only, minus some. The table has 300,000 to 400,000 clones, less than 75% seen once. Sequencing used memory CD4+ T cells sorted from blood. Subset here: CD45RA-negative fraction. All receptors come from a man aged 25-40 years in good health.

This chain uses TRBV9 with TRBJ1-3; D is uncertain. The CDR3 contains 16 residues. The ends were cut back, 4 bases at V and 0 bases at J, with 14 bases in the middle. The germline gives CDR1 SGDLS, CDR2 YYNGEE. CDR3 in DNA: TGTGCCAGCAGCCTTGACCCTTACAACTCTGGAAACACCATATATTTT. Encoded protein: CASSLDPYNSGNTIYF.

The chain joins TRBV4-1 to TRBJ1-2; D is perhaps TRBD1 (5 bases). Germline V gene lookup returns CDR1 MGHRA and CDR2 YSYEKL. V lost 1 base to trimming and J lost 8 bases, with 14 bases between them. The CDR3 is 14 amino acids. In DNA, the CDR3 is TGCGCCAGCAGCCAAGTAGGGGAAGGGTACGGCTACACCTTC. Amino acid sequence: CASSQVGEGYGYTF.

This chain uses TRBV2 with TRBJ2-2, with no clear D. The V gene's germline CDR1 is SNHLY and CDR2 FYNNEI. The V end was cut by 1 base, the J end by 6 bases, with 6 bases between. This CDR3 region has 13 residues. CDR3 bases: TGTGCCAGCAGTGAAGGGTTCCCCGGGGAGCTGTTTTTT. The encoded protein is CASSEGFPGELFF.

The J gene is TRBJ1-5, the V gene TRBV28, with D possibly being TRBD1 (6 bases). The germline CDR1 and CDR2 sequences are MDHEN and SYDVKM. This CDR3 contains 15 residues. The V end was cut by 3 bases, the J end by 4 bases, with 13 bases between. CDR3 nucleotide sequence: TGTGCCAGCAGTTTTCAGGGGCGCCCGAATCAGCCCCAGCATTTT. Encoded protein: CASSFQGRPNQPQHF.

This clone was seen only once. The V and J genes are TRBV4-3 and TRBJ2-1, with a weak D call TRBD2 (6 bases). Trimming stripped 5 bases from V and 0 bases from J, with 17 bases between. From germline, CDR1 is LGHNA and CDR2 YSLEER. This CDR3 has 17 amino acids. The DNA for the CDR3 is TGCGCCAGCAGCAAAAAGGTAGCGGAAAGCTCCTACAATGAGCAGTTCTTC. Its protein is CASSKKVAESSYNEQFF.

This clone came up a few times. Here the CDR3 DNA reads TGCAGCGTTGGACACCGGGGGCTAGTCGGCGAGCAGTACTTC. It translates to CSVGHRGLVGEQYF. The chain links TRBV29-1 to TRBJ2-7, with D perhaps being TRBD1 or TRBD2 (6 bases each). The V end lost 4 bases, the J end lost 6 bases, and 19 bases lay between the germline ends. The CDR3 runs 14 residues. Germline-derived CDR1 and CDR2 are SQVTM and ANQGSEA.